The T cell receptor (beta chain) described here comes from a study of cytomegalovirus exposure and HLA in healthy donors. The study, taken as a whole, reports: For TCR beta chains, V- and J-gene trimming was later linked to a missense DCLRE1C variant. A highly shared variant cluster was judged a likely technical artifact. Cytomegalovirus-associated status was assigned to about 150 TCR beta chains.

V was trimmed by 6 bases and J by 2 bases, leaving 10 bases between them. The CDR3 sequence is 13 residues long. Germline V gene sequence: CDR1 SNHLY, CDR2 FYNNEI. The donors gave bone marrow, and they were healthy. As to this clone: Its antigen is not known.

The PCR made use of 60 Vbeta and 13 Jbeta primers. Profiling relied on immunoSEQ multiplex PCR, and the TCRdb table lists in-frame clones only, not all of them. The sample yields about 110,000 clones, around 67% seen once. The sample taken for sequencing was PBMCs. The chain uses TRBV2 and TRBJ1-1, with D perhaps matching TRBD1 (5 bases). This clonotype was sampled from a woman in her thirties or forties in good health and CMV-seronegative. The CDR3 DNA reads TGTGCCAGCAGGTTCGACAGTAACACTGAAGCTTTCTTT. The encoded protein is CASRFDSNTEAFF.